This T cell receptor beta chain was retrieved from a study of blood T cell repertoires in COVID-19. At the level of the study: The analysed material was cDNA or gDNA that came from T cells, B-cell-depleted T cells, or PBMCs.

Germline lookup yields CDR1 KGHSH and CDR2 LQKENI. This CDR3 spans 16 amino acids. V shed 4 bases and J 8 bases; nucleotides not matched to a gene: 8. Sequencing was performed with immunoSEQ multiplex PCR; in TCRdb, only in-frame clones are kept and a portion is missing. The sample has about 420,000 clones, 70% to 90% seen once; the top ten hold about 0.91%. Input material: peripheral blood. The rearrangement joins TRBV18 to TRBJ1-6; 10 bases match TRBD1. This clonotype originated in a man aged 18 to 30 with COVID-19, enrolled during active disease. CDR3 DNA sequence: TGTGCCAGCTCACGGTCTTTGGGGACAGGGGATTCACCCCTCCACTTT. It translates to CASSRSLGTGDSPLHF. Complete variable domain (other parts from reference TRBV18 and TRBJ1-6): NAGVMQNPRHLVRRRGQEARLRCSPMKGHSHVYWYRQLPEEGLKFMVYLQKENIIDESGMPKERFSAEFPKEGPSILRIQQVVRGDSAAYFCASSRSLGTGDSPLHFGNGTRLTVT.